This T cell receptor (beta chain) emerged from a study of human T cells and chemical hapten exposure. This CDR3 comprises 13 residues. Trimming stripped 6 bases from V and 5 bases from J, with 13 bases between. Germline-derived CDR1 and CDR2 are MDHEN and SYDVKM. TCRdb reanalysed the RACE reads using MiXCR and keeps one entry per CDR3 protein. This table has some 340,000 distinct CDR3 sequences, roughly 6.9% appearing once. Described time point: patch test 1, 2 weeks after DPC sensitization. Treatment in this sample: therapeutic diphenylcyclopropenone sensitization with weekly scalp DPC. Unfractionated whole blood served as the source for total RNA extraction. The study's findings and limits: No change in TCRs above 1 in 1000 frequency was produced by DPC sensitization.

This clonotype was counted at least ten times. No antigen is known for it. Source: whole blood, taken in connection with sensitization to the hapten diphenylcyclopropenone (DPC). This sequence was found in a woman under 30 with alopecia areata. Some clones in this sample may be carry-over from other donors' samples. This chain uses TRBV28 with TRBJ1-1; weak D call: TRBD1 (5 bases). CDR3 region: CASSRRGRTEAFF. The CDR3 DNA follows: TGTGCCAGCAGCCGACGGGGACGGACTGAAGCTTTCTTT.